This passage covers 28 T cell receptor beta chains from one sample sequenced in a study of OX40 agonist ivuxolimab in advanced cancers. Sequenced by immunoSEQ multiplex PCR; TCRdb stores in-frame clones only, minus some. The sample shows some 34,000 clones, 84% of them seen only once. The source material was CD4+ or CD8+ T cells sorted from blood, sampled in a trial of the OX40 agonist ivuxolimab. Receptors were obtained from an adult with an advanced solid tumor such as melanoma, head and neck, liver or kidney cancer.

The rearrangement links TRBV4-1 to TRBJ2-2; 7 positions agree with TRBD2. From germline, CDR1 is MGHRA and CDR2 YSYEKL. Losses at the gene ends were 4 bases for V and 4 bases for J; bases not matched to a gene: 3. The CDR3 length is 14 residues. The CDR3 sequence is CASSRAGSTGELFF. CDR3 nucleotide sequence: TGCGCCAGCAGCCGAGCGGGGAGCACCGGGGAGCTGTTTTTT.

This clone came up once. The chain links TRBV5-4 to TRBJ2-7; maybe TRBD2 (6 bases). V was shortened by 5 bases and J by 2 bases, with 14 bases between the two germline ends. The germline V gene encodes CDR1 SGHNT and CDR2 YYREEE (reference sequence). This CDR3 contains 14 residues. The CDR3 DNA reads TGTGCCAGCAGATCGGTCGGGGGACCCTACGAGCAGTACTTC. This codes for CASRSVGGPYEQYF.

The chain joins TRBV6-5 to TRBJ1-2; D gene ambiguous. Trimming took off 7 bases at V and 5 bases at J, with 8 bases between the two ends. Germline V lookup: CDR1 MNHEY, CDR2 SVGAGI. The CDR3 totals 11 residues. The CDR3 sequence is CASMRAYGYTF. DNA of the CDR3: TGTGCCAGCATGAGGGCTTATGGCTACACCTTC.

This chain links TRBV28 with TRBJ1-1; TRBD1 aligns across 7 bases. From germline, CDR1 is MDHEN and CDR2 SYDVKM. This CDR3 region has 14 residues. The ends lost 8 bases at V and 4 bases at J; junction bases unmatched: 10. The CDR3 spells CASGYRGGVTEAFF. In DNA, the CDR3 is TGTGCCAGCGGCTACAGGGGAGGGGTCACTGAAGCTTTCTTT.

The chain couples TRBV19 to TRBJ1-4; no reliable D call. The CDR3 extends over 15 amino acids. Trimming took 3 bases from V and 0 from J, leaving 8 bases between them. Germline CDR1 is LNHDA and CDR2 is SQIVND (reference sequence). The CDR3 here is CASSMGIATNEKLFF. CDR3 DNA sequence: TGTGCCAGTAGTATGGGGATAGCAACTAATGAAAAACTGTTTTTT.

J is TRBJ2-7 and V is TRBV13, with TRBD2 as a possible D gene (5 bases). Germline assignment: CDR1 PRHDT and CDR2 FYEKMQ (reference sequence). CDR3 length: 14 amino acids. V gave up 5 bases and J gave up 2 bases, with 13 bases separating them. The DNA for the CDR3 is TGTGCCAGCAGCCCGGACCGGGAAACCTACGAGCAGTACTTC. Protein: CASSPDRETYEQYF.

The chain couples TRBV7-9 to TRBJ2-7; D gene unclear. V dropped 4 bases and J dropped 3 bases, with 13 bases sitting between them. The germline gives CDR1 SEHNR, CDR2 FQNEAQ (reference sequence). CDR3 size: 14 residues. The CDR3 loop reads CASSSPRRNYEQYF. As DNA, the CDR3 is TGTGCCAGCAGCTCCCCCCGCAGGAACTACGAGCAGTACTTC.

As DNA, the CDR3 is TGTGCCACCAGCGGCTTGGGGCAGTACGAGCAGTACTTC. This sequence encodes CATSGLGQYEQYF. The V call is TRBV15, the J call TRBJ2-7; a possible D gene is TRBD1 (5 bases). The CDR3 totals 13 residues. Deletions cut 5 bases from V and 4 bases from J, with 12 bases between. Germline CDR1 LNHNV, CDR2 YYDKDF (reference sequence).

The gene calls are TRBV13 and TRBJ2-3; D gene unclear. Germline V gives CDR1 PRHDT, CDR2 FYEKMQ (reference sequence). The ends were cut back, 5 bases at V and 6 bases at J, with 9 bases in the middle. The CDR3 has 12 amino acids. The DNA of the CDR3 is TGTGCCAGCAGCGTTCGTCGGGATACGCAGTATTTT. It codes for CASSVRRDTQYF.

The rearrangement uses TRBV7-9 and TRBJ2-5; D gene uncertain. The CDR3 consists of 11 residues. V lost 0 bases, J lost 5 bases, and 1 base lay in between. Germline values: CDR1 SEHNR, CDR2 FQNEAQ (reference sequence). Written as DNA, the CDR3 is TGTGCCAGCAGCTTAGCGGAGACCCAGTACTTC. This gives the protein CASSLAETQYF. Drawing the rest from reference TRBV7-9 and TRBJ2-5, the complete variable domain is DTGVSQNPRHKITKRGQNVTFRCDPISEHNRLYWYRQTLGQGPEFLTYFQNEAQLEKSRLLSDRFSAERPKGSFSTLEIQRTEQGDSAMYLCASSLAETQYFGPGTRLLVL.

This chain joins TRBV28 and TRBJ2-7; D uncertain. V was clipped by 3 bases and J by 2 bases, with 8 bases between them. The CDR3 is made up of 13 amino acids. Germline CDR1 and CDR2: MDHEN and SYDVKM. CDR3: CASSFLPPYEQYF. CDR3 DNA: TGTGCCAGCAGTTTTCTCCCGCCCTACGAGCAGTACTTC.

This clone was detected a few times. This chain joins TRBV29-1 and TRBJ2-2, with D unresolved. V shed 0 bases and J shed 5 bases, with 13 bases lying between them. This CDR3 contains 15 residues. The germline V gene encodes CDR1 SQVTM and CDR2 ANQGSEA. The CDR3 loop reads CSVEDLPGSTGELFF. The CDR3 DNA reads as TGCAGCGTTGAAGATCTTCCGGGCAGTACCGGGGAGCTGTTTTTT.

The chain couples TRBV27 to TRBJ2-7; D is uncertain. Germline V gene lookup returns CDR1 MNHEY and CDR2 SMNVEV (reference sequence). The CDR3 sequence is 14 residues long. V lost 2 bases, J lost 0 bases, and 8 bases lay in between. CDR3 sequence (DNA): TGTGCCAGCAGTTTAACGGGCGGCTCCTACGAGCAGTACTTC. It is translated as CASSLTGGSYEQYF.

V and J are TRBV6-5 and TRBJ1-4; D not certain. CDR1 MNHEY and CDR2 SVGAGI come from the germline V gene. The V and J ends lost 3 bases and 0 bases respectively, with 11 bases between them. The CDR3 totals 16 residues. CDR3 in amino acids: CASSYDGSATNEKLFF. For the CDR3, the DNA is TGTGCCAGCAGTTATGATGGGTCAGCAACTAATGAAAAACTGTTTTTT.

The CDR3 coding sequence is TGTGCCAGCAAAAGACAGGGATTTAGCAATCAGCCCCAGCATTTT. This gives the protein CASKRQGFSNQPQHF. V is TRBV28 and J is TRBJ1-5; 7 bases align to TRBD1. CDR1 and CDR2 from the germline V gene are MDHEN and SYDVKM. Germline trimming cut 7 bases from V and 0 bases from J; bases unmatched to any gene: 6. This CDR3 is built from 15 residues.

Turning to this clone: A read error may produce the germline difference seen at one junction end. The genes are TRBV27 and TRBJ1-5, with a weak D call TRBD1 (6 bases). CDR1 MNHEY and CDR2 SMNVEV come from the germline V gene (reference sequence). This CDR3 has 13 amino acids. DNA for the CDR3: TGTGCCAGCAGTATCCACAGGGCTCAGCTCCAGCATTTT. It encodes CASSIHRAQLQHF.

The chain is built from TRBV4-3 and TRBJ2-1; 7 nucleotides line up with TRBD2. Germline V lookup: CDR1 LGHNA, CDR2 YSLEER. The CDR3 has 13 amino acids. V lost 1 base, J lost 7 bases, and 1 base stayed unmatched. CDR3 nucleotide sequence: TGCGCCAGCAGCCAAGCTAGCGGTAATGAGCAGTTCTTC. Encoded protein: CASSQASGNEQFF.

The V and J genes are TRBV9 and TRBJ1-2; D is undetermined. The length of the CDR3 is 14 residues. Trimming removed 0 bases at V and 4 bases at J, with 10 bases between. Germline V gene data show CDR1 as SGDLS and CDR2 as YYNGEE. In nucleotides, the CDR3 is TGTGCCAGCAGCGTAGTTGCGCAGGCCTATGGCTACACCTTC. Its protein product is CASSVVAQAYGYTF.

This chain links TRBV11-1 with TRBJ2-5, with TRBD2 matching 7 bases. The end of the DNA fits TRBJ2-7 better, so the J call may be wrong. Germline values: CDR1 SGHAT, CDR2 FQDESV (reference sequence). CDR3 length equals 13 residues. CDR3 nucleotides: TGTGCCAGCACGGGGGGTTTGTCCTACGAGCAGTACTTC. It codes for CASTGGLSYEQYF.

V usage is TRBV5-4 and J usage is TRBJ2-1; TRBD2 agrees at 8 bases. The CDR3 spans 14 residues. The germline V gene encodes CDR1 SGHNT and CDR2 YYREEE (reference sequence). J was trimmed by 7 bases and V by 1 base; bases with no gene match: 4. CDR3 loop: CASSLHGRGNEQFF. CDR3 nucleotides: TGTGCCAGCAGCTTGCACGGGAGGGGGAATGAGCAGTTCTTC.

The chain joins TRBV28 to TRBJ2-5; tentative D call: TRBD2 (5 bases). V lost 10 bases, J lost 5 bases, and 17 bases lay in between. Germline V CDR1 and CDR2: MDHEN, SYDVKM. The CDR3 has 13 amino acids. The CDR3 spells CATGKDPFETQYF. DNA for the CDR3: TGTGCCACGGGAAAGGACCCTTTTGAGACCCAGTACTTC.

The chain joins TRBV27 to TRBJ2-1; no firm D call. There are 13 residues in the CDR3. Germline V gene lookup returns CDR1 MNHEY and CDR2 SMNVEV (reference sequence). Trimming shortened V by 2 bases and J by 4 bases, and 6 bases separated the two germline ends. CDR3 in DNA: TGTGCCAGCAGTTTAAAACGTTACAATGAGCAGTTCTTC. Its translation: CASSLKRYNEQFF.

A single count supports this clone. The rearrangement uses TRBV4-1 and TRBJ1-1; D uncertain. The CDR3 runs 16 residues. V dropped 1 base and J dropped 1 base, with 13 bases sitting between them. Per germline, CDR1 MGHRA and CDR2 YSYEKL. The chain's CDR3 is CASSQVDGAANTEAFF. CDR3 nucleotide sequence: TGCGCCAGCAGCCAAGTAGATGGAGCGGCGAACACTGAAGCTTTCTTT.

The genes are TRBV10-3 and TRBJ2-3, with 10 bases matching TRBD2. The CDR3 has 16 amino acids. The germline V gene has CDR1 ENHRY and CDR2 SYGVKD. J was trimmed by 5 bases and V by 3 bases; bases with no gene match: 8. CDR3 nucleotide sequence: TGTGCCATCAGTGATGATGATAGCGGGGGGATAGATACGCAGTATTTT. It is translated as CAISDDDSGGIDTQYF.

This chain links TRBV6-5 with TRBJ1-1, with D perhaps TRBD1 (5 bases). Germline V CDR1 and CDR2: MNHEY, SVGAGI. V was trimmed by 4 bases and J by 3 bases, leaving 15 bases between them. The CDR3 extends over 15 amino acids. The chain's CDR3 is CASSFWGGKDTEAFF. As DNA, the CDR3 is TGTGCCAGCAGTTTCTGGGGGGGAAAGGACACTGAAGCTTTCTTT.

The V gene is TRBV4-1, the J gene TRBJ2-7; the D is unclear. V lost 0 bases, J lost 2 bases, and 14 bases lay in between. Germline V gene data show CDR1 as MGHRA and CDR2 as YSYEKL. This CDR3 is built from 16 residues. The CDR3 protein is CASSQDPAGRPYEQYF. CDR3 nucleotide sequence: TGCGCCAGCAGCCAAGATCCGGCCGGCAGACCCTACGAGCAGTACTTC.

V is TRBV5-6 and J is TRBJ2-7; possibly TRBD1 for D (6 bases). Trimming took 4 bases from V and 4 from J, leaving 12 bases between them. The CDR3 is 13 amino acids. Germline loops: CDR1 SGHDT, CDR2 YYEEEE. The CDR3 coding sequence is TGTGCCAGCAGCCCAGAGGACAGATACGAGCAGTACTTC. It codes for CASSPEDRYEQYF.

The rearrangement links TRBV9 to TRBJ1-1, with D perhaps TRBD1 (6 bases). Trimming pared 2 bases from V and 0 bases from J, leaving 17 bases between. CDR1 is SGDLS, CDR2 YYNGEE, per germline. The CDR3 covers 17 residues. CDR3 loop: CASSVNPDRALNTEAFF. The DNA of the CDR3 is TGTGCCAGCAGCGTGAACCCGGACAGAGCCTTGAACACTGAAGCTTTCTTT. Full variable domain (rest looked up from reference TRBV9 and TRBJ1-1): DSGVTQTPKHLITATGQRVTLRCSPRSGDLSVYWYQQSLDQGLQFLIQYYNGEERAKGNILERFSAQQFPDLHSELNLSSLELGDSALYFCASSVNPDRALNTEAFFGQGTRLTVV.